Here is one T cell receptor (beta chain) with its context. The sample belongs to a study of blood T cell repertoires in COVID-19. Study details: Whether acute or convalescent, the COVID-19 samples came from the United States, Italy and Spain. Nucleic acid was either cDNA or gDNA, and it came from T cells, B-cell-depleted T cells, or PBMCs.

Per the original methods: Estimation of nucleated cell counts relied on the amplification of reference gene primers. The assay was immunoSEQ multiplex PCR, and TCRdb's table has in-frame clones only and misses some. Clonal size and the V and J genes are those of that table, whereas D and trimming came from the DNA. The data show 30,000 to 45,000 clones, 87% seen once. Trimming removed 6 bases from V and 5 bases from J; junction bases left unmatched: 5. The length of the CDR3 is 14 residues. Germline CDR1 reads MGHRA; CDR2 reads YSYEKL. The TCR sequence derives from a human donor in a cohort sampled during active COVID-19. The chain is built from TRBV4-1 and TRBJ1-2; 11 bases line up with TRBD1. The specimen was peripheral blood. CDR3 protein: CASRRTGGGYGYTF. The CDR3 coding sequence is TGCGCCAGCAGAAGGACAGGGGGCGGGTATGGCTACACCTTC.